This T cell receptor (beta chain) was sequenced during a study of CD8 T cells in Susac syndrome. In the case of this clonotype: The antigen is unknown.

The RNA input was about 0.5 to 1 ug, and it was reverse transcribed with random hexamers. TCRdb itself ran the immunoSEQ multiplex PCR reads through MiXCR, one entry per CDR3 protein. This table has roughly 100,000 distinct CDR3 sequences, approximately 93% appearing once. Germline V CDR1 and CDR2: MGHDK, SYGVNS. V was clipped by 3 bases and J by 0 bases; unmatched bases: 7. The CDR3 runs 17 residues. Whole-study results and caveats: The authors acknowledged that the study's TCR sequencing and HLA analysis involved relatively few individuals.

This clonotype was sampled from a human donor with Susac syndrome. The sample was CD8+ T cells from PBMCs. The rearrangement joins TRBV25-1 to TRBJ2-1; 8 bases are a match to TRBD1. The DNA for the CDR3 is TGTGCCAGCAGTGATTCTCGGACAGGGAGCTCCTACAATGAGCAGTTCTTC. Its protein is CASSDSRTGSSYNEQFF. The full variable domain, with the rest looked up from reference TRBV25-1 and TRBJ2-1, is EADIYQTPRYLVIGTGKKITLECSQTMGHDKMYWYQQDPGMELHLIHYSYGVNSTEKGDLSSESTVSRIRTEHFPLTLESARPSHTSQYLCASSDSRTGSSYNEQFFGPGTRLTVL.